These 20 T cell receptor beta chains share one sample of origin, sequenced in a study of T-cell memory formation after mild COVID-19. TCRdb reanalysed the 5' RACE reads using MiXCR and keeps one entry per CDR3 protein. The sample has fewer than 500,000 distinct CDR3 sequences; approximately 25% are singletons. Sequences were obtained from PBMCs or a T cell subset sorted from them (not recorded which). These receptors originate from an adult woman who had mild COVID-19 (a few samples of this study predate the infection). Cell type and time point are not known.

CDR3: CSVPGTARRAFF. The DNA of the CDR3 is TGCAGCGTCCCTGGGACAGCTCGTCGAGCTTTCTTT. The V call is TRBV29-1, the J call TRBJ1-1; TRBD1 matches at 7 bases. CDR1 is SQVTM and CDR2 is ANQGSEA in the germline V gene. The V and J ends lost 6 bases and 10 bases, in that order; junction bases with no gene match: 11. This CDR3 spans 12 amino acids. Drawing the rest from reference TRBV29-1 and TRBJ1-1, the complete variable domain is SAVISQKPSRDICQRGTSLTIQCQVDSQVTMMFWYRQQPGQSLTLIATANQGSEATYESGFVIDKFPISRPNLTFSTLTVSNMSPEDSSIYLCSVPGTARRAFFGQGTRLTVV.

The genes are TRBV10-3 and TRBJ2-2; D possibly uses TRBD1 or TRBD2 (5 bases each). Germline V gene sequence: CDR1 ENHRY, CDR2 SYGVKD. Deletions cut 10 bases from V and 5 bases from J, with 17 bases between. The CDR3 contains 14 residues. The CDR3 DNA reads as TGTGCCACGTTGGGACCCCCTGGGACCGGGGAGCTGTTTTTT. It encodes CATLGPPGTGELFF.

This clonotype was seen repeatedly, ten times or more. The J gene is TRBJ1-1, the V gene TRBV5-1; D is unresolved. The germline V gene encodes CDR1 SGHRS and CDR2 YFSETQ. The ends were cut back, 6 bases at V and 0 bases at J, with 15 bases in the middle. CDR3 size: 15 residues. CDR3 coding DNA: TGCGCCAGCACCCTAGACCTATCCATGAACACTGAAGCTTTCTTT. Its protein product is CASTLDLSMNTEAFF.

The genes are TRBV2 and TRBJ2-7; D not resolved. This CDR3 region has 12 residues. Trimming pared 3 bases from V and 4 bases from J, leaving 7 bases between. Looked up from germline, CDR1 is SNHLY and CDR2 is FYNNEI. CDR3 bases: TGTGCCAGCAGTGAGCTACAGTACGAGCAGTACTTC. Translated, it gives CASSELQYEQYF.

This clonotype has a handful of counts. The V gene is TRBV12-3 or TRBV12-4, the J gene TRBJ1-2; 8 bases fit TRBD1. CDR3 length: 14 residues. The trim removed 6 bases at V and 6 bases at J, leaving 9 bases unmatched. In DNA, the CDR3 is TGTGCCAGCAGCTCAGGGGGCGCGGCCGATGGCTACACCTTC. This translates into CASSSGGAADGYTF.

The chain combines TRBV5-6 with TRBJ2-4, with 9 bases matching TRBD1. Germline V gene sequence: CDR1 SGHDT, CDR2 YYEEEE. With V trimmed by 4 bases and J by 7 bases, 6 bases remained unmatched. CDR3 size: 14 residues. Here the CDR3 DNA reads TGTGCCAGCAGCCGCGGACAGGGGTTCAACATTCAGTACTTC. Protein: CASSRGQGFNIQYF.

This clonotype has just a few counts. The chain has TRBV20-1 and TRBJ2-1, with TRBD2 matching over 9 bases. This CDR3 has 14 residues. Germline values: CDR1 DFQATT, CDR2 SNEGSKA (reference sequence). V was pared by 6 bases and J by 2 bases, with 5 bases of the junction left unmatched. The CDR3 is CSAAVAGAYNEQFF. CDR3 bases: TGCAGTGCCGCCGTAGCGGGGGCCTACAATGAGCAGTTCTTC.

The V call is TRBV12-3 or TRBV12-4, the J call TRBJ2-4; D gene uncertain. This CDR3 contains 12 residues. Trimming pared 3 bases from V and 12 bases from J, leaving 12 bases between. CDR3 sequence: CASSFAQQAQYF. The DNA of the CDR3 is TGTGCCAGCAGTTTTGCCCAACAAGCTCAGTACTTC.

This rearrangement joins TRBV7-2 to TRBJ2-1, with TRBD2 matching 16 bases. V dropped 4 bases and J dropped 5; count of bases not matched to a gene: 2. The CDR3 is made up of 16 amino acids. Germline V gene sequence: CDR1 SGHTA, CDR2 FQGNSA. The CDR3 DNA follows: TGTGCCAGCAGCTCGGGACTAGCGGGGGGGGACAATGAGCAGTTCTTC. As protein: CASSSGLAGGDNEQFF.

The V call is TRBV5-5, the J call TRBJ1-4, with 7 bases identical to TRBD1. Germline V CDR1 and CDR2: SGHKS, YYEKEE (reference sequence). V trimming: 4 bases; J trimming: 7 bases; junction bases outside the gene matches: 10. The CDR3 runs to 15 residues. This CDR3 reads CASSEEGGWAEKLFF. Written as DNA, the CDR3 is TGTGCCAGCAGCGAAGAAGGGGGCTGGGCTGAAAAACTGTTTTTT.

In DNA, the CDR3 is TGTGCCACCACTTATGGCGGGGCGGGCAATGAGCAGTTCTTC. Amino acids: CATTYGGAGNEQFF. The chain uses TRBV19 and TRBJ2-1; the D gene is possibly TRBD2 (6 bases). The CDR3 sequence is 14 residues long. V gave up 10 bases and J gave up 6 bases, with 19 bases separating them. Germline V gene lookup returns CDR1 LNHDA and CDR2 SQIVND (reference sequence). The full variable domain, in which reference TRBV19 and TRBJ2-1 provide the parts outside the CDR3, is DGGITQSPKYLFRKEGQNVTLSCEQNLNHDAMYWYRQDPGQGLRLIYYSQIVNDFQKGDIAEGYSVSREKKESFPLTVTSAQKNPTAFYLCATTYGGAGNEQFFGPGTRLTVL.

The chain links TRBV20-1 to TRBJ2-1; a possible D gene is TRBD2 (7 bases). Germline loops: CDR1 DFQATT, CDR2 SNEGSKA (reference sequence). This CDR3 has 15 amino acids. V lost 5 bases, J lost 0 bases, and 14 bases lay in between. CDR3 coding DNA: TGCAGTGCTGCAAGGGGGGGGAGCTCCTACAATGAGCAGTTCTTC. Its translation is CSAARGGSSYNEQFF.

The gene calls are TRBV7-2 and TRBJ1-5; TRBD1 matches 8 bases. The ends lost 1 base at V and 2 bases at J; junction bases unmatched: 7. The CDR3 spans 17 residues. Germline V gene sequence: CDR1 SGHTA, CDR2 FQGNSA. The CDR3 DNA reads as TGTGCCAGCAGCTTAGGCCCACCAGGGGGCGGCAATCAGCCCCAGCATTTT. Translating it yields CASSLGPPGGGNQPQHF.

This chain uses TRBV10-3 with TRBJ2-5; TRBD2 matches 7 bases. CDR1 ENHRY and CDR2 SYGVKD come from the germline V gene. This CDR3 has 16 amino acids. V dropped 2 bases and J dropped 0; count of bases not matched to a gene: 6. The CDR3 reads CAISEEAGEYQETQYF. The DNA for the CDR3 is TGTGCCATCAGTGAGGAGGCGGGGGAGTACCAAGAGACCCAGTACTTC.

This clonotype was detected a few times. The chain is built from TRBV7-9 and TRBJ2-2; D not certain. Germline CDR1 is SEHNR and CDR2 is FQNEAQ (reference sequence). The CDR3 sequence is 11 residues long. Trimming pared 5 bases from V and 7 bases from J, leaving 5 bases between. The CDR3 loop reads CASSGHGELFF. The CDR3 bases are TGTGCCAGCAGCGGCCACGGGGAGCTGTTTTTT. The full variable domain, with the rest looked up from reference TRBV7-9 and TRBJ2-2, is DTGVSQNPRHKITKRGQNVTFRCDPISEHNRLYWYRQTLGQGPEFLTYFQNEAQLEKSRLLSDRFSAERPKGSFSTLEIQRTEQGDSAMYLCASSGHGELFFGEGSRLTVL.

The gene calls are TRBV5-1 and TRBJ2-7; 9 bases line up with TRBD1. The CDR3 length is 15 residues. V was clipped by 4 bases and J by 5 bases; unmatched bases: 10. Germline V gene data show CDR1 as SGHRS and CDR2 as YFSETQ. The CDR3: CASSPAQGASDEQYF. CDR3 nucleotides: TGCGCCAGCAGCCCAGCACAGGGGGCGTCCGACGAGCAGTACTTC. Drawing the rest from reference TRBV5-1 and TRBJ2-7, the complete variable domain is KAGVTQTPRYLIKTRGQQVTLSCSPISGHRSVSWYQQTPGQGLQFLFEYFSETQRNKGNFPGRFSGRQFSNSRSEMNVSTLELGDSALYLCASSPAQGASDEQYFGPGTRLTVT.

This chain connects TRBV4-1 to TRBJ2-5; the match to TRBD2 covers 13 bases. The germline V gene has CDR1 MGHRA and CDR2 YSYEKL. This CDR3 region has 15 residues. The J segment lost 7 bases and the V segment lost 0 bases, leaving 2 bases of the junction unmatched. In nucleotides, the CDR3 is TGCGCCAGCAGCCAAGATCGACTAGCGGGAGGGACCCAGTACTTC. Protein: CASSQDRLAGGTQYF.

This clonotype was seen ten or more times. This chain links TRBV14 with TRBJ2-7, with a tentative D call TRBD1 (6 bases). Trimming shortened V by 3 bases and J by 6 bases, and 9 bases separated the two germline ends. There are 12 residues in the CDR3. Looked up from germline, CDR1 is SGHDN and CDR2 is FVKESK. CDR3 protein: CASSQLQGEQYF. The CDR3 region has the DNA TGTGCCAGCAGCCAGCTACAGGGCGAGCAGTACTTC.

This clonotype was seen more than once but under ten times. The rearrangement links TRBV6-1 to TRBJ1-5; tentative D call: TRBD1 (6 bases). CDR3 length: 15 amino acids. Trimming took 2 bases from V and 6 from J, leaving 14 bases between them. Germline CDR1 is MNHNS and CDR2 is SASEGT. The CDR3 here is CASSESGGRVQPQHF. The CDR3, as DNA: TGTGCCAGCAGTGAATCGGGGGGGCGAGTTCAGCCCCAGCATTTT.

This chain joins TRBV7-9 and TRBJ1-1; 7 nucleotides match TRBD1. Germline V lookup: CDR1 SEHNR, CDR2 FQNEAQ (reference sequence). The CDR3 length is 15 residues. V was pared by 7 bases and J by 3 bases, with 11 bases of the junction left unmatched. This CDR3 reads CASNLPGGSDTEAFF. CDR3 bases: TGTGCCAGCAACCTACCAGGGGGGTCGGACACTGAAGCTTTCTTT.